This T cell receptor (beta chain) stems from a study of blood T cell repertoires in COVID-19. This CDR3 region has 12 residues. Germline CDR1 and CDR2: LGHDT and YNNKEL (reference sequence). V shed 4 bases and J shed 4 bases, with 5 bases lying between them. Sequencing was performed with immunoSEQ multiplex PCR; in TCRdb, only in-frame clones are kept and a portion is missing. The repertoire consists of under 35,000 clones, with 80% to 90% occurring once and the leading ten covering 14%. The material sequenced was peripheral blood. The TCR comes from a man aged 55-75 years with active COVID-19. V is TRBV3-1 (or the pseudogene TRBV3-2) and J is TRBJ1-3; D is unresolved. The CDR3, as DNA: TGTGCCAGCAGCCCGAGAGGAAACACCATATATTTT. Encoded protein: CASSPRGNTIYF.